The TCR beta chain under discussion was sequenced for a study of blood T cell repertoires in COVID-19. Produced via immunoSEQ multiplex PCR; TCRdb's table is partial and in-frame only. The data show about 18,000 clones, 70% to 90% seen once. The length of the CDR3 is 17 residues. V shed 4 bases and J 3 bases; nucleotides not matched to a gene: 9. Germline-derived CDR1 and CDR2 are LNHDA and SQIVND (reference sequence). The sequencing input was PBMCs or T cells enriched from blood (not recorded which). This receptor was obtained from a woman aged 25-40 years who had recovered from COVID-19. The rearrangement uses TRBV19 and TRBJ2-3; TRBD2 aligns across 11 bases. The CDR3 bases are TGTGCCAGTAGTAGCTCAATAGCGGGGGGGGTAACAGATACGCAGTATTTT. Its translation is CASSSSIAGGVTDTQYF.